These T cell receptor beta chains were read from a single sample in a study of PD-1 blockade in classical Hodgkin lymphoma. Profiling relied on immunoSEQ multiplex PCR, and the TCRdb table lists in-frame clones only, not all of them. The sample holds 20,000 or so clones, roughly 83% seen once. Material: peripheral blood mononuclear cells (PBMCs), obtained before the second cycle of nivolumab. All receptors come from a human donor with classical Hodgkin lymphoma. CDR3s include the opening cysteine and the closing phenylalanine or tryptophan. The order of the fields is CDR3 protein, J gene, CDR3 length, V gene.

CAISEGTGDGRQYF,TRBJ2-3,14,TRBV10-3
CASSYPTGGSGANVLTF,TRBJ2-6,17,TRBV5-4
CASSLVGYNEQFF,TRBJ2-1,13,TRBV11-3
CASSYGAVISYEQYF,TRBJ2-7,15,TRBV6-5
CASSFQGTGNEKLFF,TRBJ1-4,15,TRBV28
CASSRELGYGYTF,TRBJ1-2,13,TRBV10-1
CASSLRVAGGYNEQFF,TRBJ2-1,16,TRBV11-2
CASSRTSGTSTDTQYF,TRBJ2-3,16,TRBV2
CASSPGQNMNTEAFF,TRBJ1-1,15,TRBV6-6
CASSPRGRDGETQYF,TRBJ2-5,15,TRBV11-3
CASSLTSGGDYEQYF,TRBJ2-7,15,TRBV7-8
CASSRGQSSYEQYF,TRBJ2-7,14,TRBV6-6
CASSLNPDVHNEQFF,TRBJ2-1,15,TRBV11-2
CASSLDVSSYNEQFF,TRBJ2-1,15,TRBV7-2
CSAGREATNEKLFF,TRBJ1-4,14,TRBV29-1
CASSPGTSGSSYNEQFF,TRBJ2-1,17,TRBV27
CASTTGGSGYTF,TRBJ1-2,12,TRBV19
CASSLGTGQGAEAFF,TRBJ1-1,15,TRBV11-2
CAWCRDGDSPLHF,TRBJ1-6,13,TRBV30
CASSPPGQNNEKLFF,TRBJ1-4,15,TRBV18
CASSFLDRANSPLHF,TRBJ1-6,15,TRBV7-9
CASGLVQHRPGEKLFF,TRBJ1-4,16,TRBV12-5
CASSLRQGWYGYTF,TRBJ1-2,14,TRBV7-2
CASSGVGGSGYTF,TRBJ1-2,13,TRBV7-9
CASSPQGNTEAFF,TRBJ1-1,13,TRBV18
CAWSSGARRTEAFF,TRBJ1-1,14,TRBV30
CASSPLAGGDYTGELFF,TRBJ2-2,17,TRBV7-3
CASSFEGNSPLHF,TRBJ1-6,13,TRBV27
CATSRDLGGGWFQGGYNEQFF,TRBJ2-1,21,TRBV15
CASSSRRLGRETQYF,TRBJ2-5,15,TRBV7-9
CAAGQGAAGELFF,TRBJ2-2,13,TRBV7-8
CASDKGSGETQYF,TRBJ2-5,13,TRBV2
CAISALDRRDTQYF,TRBJ2-3,14,TRBV10-3
CASSLLEPSNEQFF,TRBJ2-1,14,TRBV28
CASSLDRVNTEAFF,TRBJ1-1,14,TRBV7-8
CASSQEGGNYYEQYF,TRBJ2-7,15,TRBV4-3
CASKTDTGELFF,TRBJ2-2,12,TRBV19
CASSPQETQYF,TRBJ2-5,11,TRBV18